This T cell receptor beta chain was observed in a study of Ad26.COV2.S vaccination and SARS-CoV-2 variants. Looking at the study overall: Within the COV1001 Ad26.COV2.S trial arm, the donor was enrolled. Study results and caveats: Measures of TCR breadth and depth may have fallen short of total T cell responses. Recipients of vaccine and of placebo showed similar breadth of their non-spike TCR repertoires.

Regarding treatment: around 19 received Ad26.COV2.S at low or high dose, single or two shots; 5 received placebo; per-sample allocation not given. Samples were taken on day 63 after the first vaccine or placebo injection. What was given as vaccine was an Ad26 vector encoding Wuhan-strain SARS-CoV-2 spike. Germline CDR1 reads GTSNPN; CDR2 reads SVGIG (reference sequence). With V trimmed by 8 bases and J by 1 base, 4 bases remained unmatched. CDR3 size: 13 residues. This clone came up a few times. Its antigen is undetermined. Some clones are missing from TCRdb's copy, which holds only in-frame ones; the method was immunoSEQ multiplex PCR. In the table there are 400,000 to 450,000 clones, around 90% of which are singletons.

The starting material was peripheral blood, obtained in a trial of Ad26.COV2.S vaccine versus placebo. The chain recombines TRBV30 with TRBJ1-1; TRBD1 matches at 10 bases. The source is a person between 18 and 59 years old who received the Ad26.COV2.S COVID-19 vaccine or a placebo. The CDR3 DNA reads as TGTGCCGGGACAGGGGTAACGAACACTGAAGCTTTCTTT. Translated: CAGTGVTNTEAFF.